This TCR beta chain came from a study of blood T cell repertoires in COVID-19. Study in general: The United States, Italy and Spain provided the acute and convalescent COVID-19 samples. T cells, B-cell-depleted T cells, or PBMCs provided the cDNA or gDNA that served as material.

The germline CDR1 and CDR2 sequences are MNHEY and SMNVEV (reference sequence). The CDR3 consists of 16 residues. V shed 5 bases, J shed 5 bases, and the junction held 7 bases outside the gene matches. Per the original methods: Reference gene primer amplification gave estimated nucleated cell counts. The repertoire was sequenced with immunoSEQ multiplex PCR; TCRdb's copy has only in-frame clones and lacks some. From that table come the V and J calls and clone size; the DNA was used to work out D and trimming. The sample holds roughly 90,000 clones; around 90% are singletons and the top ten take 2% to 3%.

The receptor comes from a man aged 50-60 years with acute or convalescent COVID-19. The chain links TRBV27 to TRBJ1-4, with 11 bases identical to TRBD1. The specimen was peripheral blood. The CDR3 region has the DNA TGTGCCAGCAGTAGGGACAGGGGGTACGTCAATGAAAAACTGTTTTTT. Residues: CASSRDRGYVNEKLFF.